This T cell receptor beta chain is from a study of T cells after posttransplantation cyclophosphamide. Using immunoSEQ multiplex PCR, the repertoire was profiled, and TCRdb retains in-frame clones only, with some absent. The table has 20,000 to 25,000 clones, roughly nine tenths seen once. Busulfan-fludarabine conditioning, marrow transplant, and cyclophosphamide on days +3 and +4 were administered. This CDR3 has 15 amino acids. Germline V gives CDR1 SEHNR, CDR2 FQNEAQ (reference sequence). V lost 3 bases, J lost 2 bases, and 13 bases lay in between. The genes are TRBV7-9 and TRBJ2-5; D is unresolved. The clonotype comes from a female patient younger than 45 who received an allogeneic stem cell transplant from an unrelated donor, was CMV-positive, and had no GVHD. Some T cells may be transferred from the graft donor. The material sequenced was PBMCs, taken after allogeneic stem cell transplant with posttransplant cyclophosphamide. The CDR3 region has the DNA TGTGCCAGCAGCTTGGTAACAGTACTTCAAGAGACCCAGTACTTC. Encoded protein: CASSLVTVLQETQYF.